This T cell receptor beta chain was recovered during a study of OX40 agonist ivuxolimab in advanced cancers. The junction had 8 bases not matched to a gene; V was cut back by 4 bases and J by 8 bases. The CDR3 runs to 14 residues. The germline V gene encodes CDR1 MNHNS and CDR2 SASEGT. Profiled with immunoSEQ multiplex PCR; TCRdb holds only in-frame clones, not every one. The table includes more than 40,000 clones, about 90% detected once. The sample here was CD4+ or CD8+ T cells sorted from blood, taken in a trial of the OX40 agonist ivuxolimab. The rearrangement links TRBV6-1 to TRBJ2-1, with 7 bases identical to TRBD1. This receptor was taken from an adult with an advanced solid tumor such as melanoma, head and neck, liver or kidney cancer. CDR3 amino acids: CASSARTGVDEQFF. In DNA form, the CDR3 reads TGTGCCAGCAGTGCCCGGACAGGCGTGGATGAGCAGTTCTTC.